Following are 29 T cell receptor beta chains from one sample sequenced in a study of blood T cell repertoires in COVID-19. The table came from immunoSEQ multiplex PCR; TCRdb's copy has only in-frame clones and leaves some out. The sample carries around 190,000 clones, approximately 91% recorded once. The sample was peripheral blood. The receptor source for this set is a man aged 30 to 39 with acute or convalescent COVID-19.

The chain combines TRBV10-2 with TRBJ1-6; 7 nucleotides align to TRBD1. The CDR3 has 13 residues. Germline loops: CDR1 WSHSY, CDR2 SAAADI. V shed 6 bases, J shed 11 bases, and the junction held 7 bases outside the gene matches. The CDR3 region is CASSEQGRAPLHF. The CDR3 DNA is TGCGCCAGCAGCGAACAGGGGCGGGCACCCCTCCACTTT.

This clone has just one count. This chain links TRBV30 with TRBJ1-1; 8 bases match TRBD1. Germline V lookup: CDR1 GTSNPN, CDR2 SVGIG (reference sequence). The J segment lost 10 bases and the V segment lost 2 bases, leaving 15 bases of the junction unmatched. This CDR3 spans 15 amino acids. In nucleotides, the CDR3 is TGTGCCTGGAGTAGAGCGGACAGGGATCGGTTATTAGCTTTCTTT. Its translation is CAWSRADRDRLLAFF.

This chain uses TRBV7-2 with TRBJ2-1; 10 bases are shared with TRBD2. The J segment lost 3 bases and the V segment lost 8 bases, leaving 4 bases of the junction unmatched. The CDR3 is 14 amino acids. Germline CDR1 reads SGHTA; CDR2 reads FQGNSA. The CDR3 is CASLLAGVYNEQFF. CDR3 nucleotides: TGTGCCAGCTTGCTAGCGGGGGTCTACAATGAGCAGTTCTTC.

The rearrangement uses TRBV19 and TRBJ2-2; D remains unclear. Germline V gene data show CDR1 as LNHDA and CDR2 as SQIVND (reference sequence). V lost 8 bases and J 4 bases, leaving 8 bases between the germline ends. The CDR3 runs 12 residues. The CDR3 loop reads CASSGGTGELFF. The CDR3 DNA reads TGTGCCAGTTCGGGTGGCACCGGGGAGCTGTTTTTT. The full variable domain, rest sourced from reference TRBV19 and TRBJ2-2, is DGGITQSPKYLFRKEGQNVTLSCEQNLNHDAMYWYRQDPGQGLRLIYYSQIVNDFQKGDIAEGYSVSREKKESFPLTVTSAQKNPTAFYLCASSGGTGELFFGEGSRLTVL.

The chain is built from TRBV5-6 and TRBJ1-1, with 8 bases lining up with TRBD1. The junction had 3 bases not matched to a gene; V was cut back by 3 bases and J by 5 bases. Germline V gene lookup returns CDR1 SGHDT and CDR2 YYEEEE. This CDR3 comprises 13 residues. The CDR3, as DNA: TGTGCCAGCAGCTGGACAGGGAAAACTGAAGCTTTCTTT. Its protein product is CASSWTGKTEAFF.

DNA of the CDR3: TGTGCCAGCAGTTCTCTAAGGACAGGGGCGAACACTGAAGCTTTCTTT. It yields the protein CASSSLRTGANTEAFF. This chain uses TRBV27 with TRBJ1-1, with 9 bases aligning to TRBD1. Germline loops: CDR1 MNHEY, CDR2 SMNVEV (reference sequence). This CDR3 has 16 amino acids. Losses at the gene ends were 4 bases for V and 1 base for J; bases not matched to a gene: 7.

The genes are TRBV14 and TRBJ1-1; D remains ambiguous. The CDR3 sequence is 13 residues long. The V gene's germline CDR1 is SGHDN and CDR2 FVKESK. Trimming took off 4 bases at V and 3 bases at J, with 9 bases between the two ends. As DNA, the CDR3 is TGTGCCAGCAGCCTACAGACCTACACTGAAGCTTTCTTT. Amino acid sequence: CASSLQTYTEAFF.

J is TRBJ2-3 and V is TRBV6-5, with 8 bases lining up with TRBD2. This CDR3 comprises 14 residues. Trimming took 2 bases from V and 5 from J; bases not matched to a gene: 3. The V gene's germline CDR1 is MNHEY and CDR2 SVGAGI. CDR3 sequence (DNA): TGTGCCAGCAGTTACACCCTAGCGGGAGATACGCAGTATTTT. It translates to CASSYTLAGDTQYF.

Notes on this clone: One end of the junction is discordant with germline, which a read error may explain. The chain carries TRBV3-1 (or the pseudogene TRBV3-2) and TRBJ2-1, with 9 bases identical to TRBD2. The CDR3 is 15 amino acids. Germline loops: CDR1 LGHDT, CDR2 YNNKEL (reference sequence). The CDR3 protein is CASSEDSSGDNEQFF. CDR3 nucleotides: TGTGCCAGCAGCGAAGACTCTAGCGGGGATAATGAGCAGTTCTTC.

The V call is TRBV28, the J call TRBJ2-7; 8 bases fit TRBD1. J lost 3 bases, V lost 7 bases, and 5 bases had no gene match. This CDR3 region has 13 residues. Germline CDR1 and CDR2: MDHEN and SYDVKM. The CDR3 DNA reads TGTGCCAGCAAATTACAGGGGGTCTACGAGCAGTACTTC. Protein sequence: CASKLQGVYEQYF.

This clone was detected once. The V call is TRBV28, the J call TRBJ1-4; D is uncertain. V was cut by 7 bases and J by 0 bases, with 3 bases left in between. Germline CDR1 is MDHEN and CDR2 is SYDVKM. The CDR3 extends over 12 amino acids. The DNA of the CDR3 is TGTGCCAGCACCGCAACTAATGAAAAACTGTTTTTT. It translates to CASTATNEKLFF. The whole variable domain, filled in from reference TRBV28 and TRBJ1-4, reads DVKVTQSSRYLVKRTGEKVFLECVQDMDHENMFWYRQDPGLGLRLIYFSYDVKMKEKGDIPEGYSVSREKKERFSLILESASTNQTSMYLCASTATNEKLFFGSGTQLSVL.

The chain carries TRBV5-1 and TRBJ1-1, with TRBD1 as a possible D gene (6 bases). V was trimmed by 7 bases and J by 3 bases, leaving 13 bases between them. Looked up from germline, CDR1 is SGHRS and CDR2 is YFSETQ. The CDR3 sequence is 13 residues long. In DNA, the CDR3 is TGCGCCAGCGCAGAGACAGGTCACACTGAAGCTTTCTTT. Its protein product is CASAETGHTEAFF.

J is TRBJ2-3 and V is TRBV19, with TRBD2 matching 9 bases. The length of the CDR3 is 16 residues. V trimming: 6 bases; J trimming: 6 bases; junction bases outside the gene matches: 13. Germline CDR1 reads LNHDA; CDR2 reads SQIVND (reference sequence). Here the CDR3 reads CASSLAGWPASDTQYF. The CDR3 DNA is TGTGCCAGTAGCCTAGCGGGGTGGCCAGCATCGGATACGCAGTATTTT.

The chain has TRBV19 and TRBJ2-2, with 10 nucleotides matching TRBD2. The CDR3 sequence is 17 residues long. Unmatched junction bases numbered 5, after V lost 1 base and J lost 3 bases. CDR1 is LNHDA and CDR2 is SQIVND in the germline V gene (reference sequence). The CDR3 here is CASSIVSGRVYTGELFF. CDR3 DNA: TGTGCCAGTAGTATAGTAAGCGGGAGGGTGTACACCGGGGAGCTGTTTTTT.

The CDR3 loop reads CASGWGLPGTDTQYF. CDR3 DNA sequence: TGTGCCAGCGGCTGGGGACTACCCGGCACAGATACGCAGTATTTT. The chain employs TRBV3-1 (or the pseudogene TRBV3-2) and TRBJ2-3; 7 positions match TRBD2. The CDR3 runs 15 residues. Trimming took 8 bases from V and 1 from J; bases not matched to a gene: 9. Germline CDR1 reads LGHDT; CDR2 reads YNNKEL (reference sequence).

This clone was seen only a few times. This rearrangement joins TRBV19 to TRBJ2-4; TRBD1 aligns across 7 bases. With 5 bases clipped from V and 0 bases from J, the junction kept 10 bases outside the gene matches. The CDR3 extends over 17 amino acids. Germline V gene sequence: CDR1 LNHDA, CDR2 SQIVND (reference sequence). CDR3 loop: CASSQNRDSLAKNIQYF. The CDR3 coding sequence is TGTGCCAGTAGTCAAAACCGGGACAGCCTAGCCAAAAACATTCAGTACTTC. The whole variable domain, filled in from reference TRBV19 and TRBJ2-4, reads DGGITQSPKYLFRKEGQNVTLSCEQNLNHDAMYWYRQDPGQGLRLIYYSQIVNDFQKGDIAEGYSVSREKKESFPLTVTSAQKNPTAFYLCASSQNRDSLAKNIQYFGAGTRLSVL.

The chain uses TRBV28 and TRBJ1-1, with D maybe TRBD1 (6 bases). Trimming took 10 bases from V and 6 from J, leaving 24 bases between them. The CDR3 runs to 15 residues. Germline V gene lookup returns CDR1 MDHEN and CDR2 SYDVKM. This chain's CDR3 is CAIRGGGPGWAEAFF. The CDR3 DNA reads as TGTGCCATCCGCGGGGGGGGCCCCGGCTGGGCTGAAGCTTTCTTT.

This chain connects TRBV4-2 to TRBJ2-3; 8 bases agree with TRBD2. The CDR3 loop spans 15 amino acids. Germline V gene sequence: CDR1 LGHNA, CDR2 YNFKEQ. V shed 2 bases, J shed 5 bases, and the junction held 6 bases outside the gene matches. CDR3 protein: CASSQRSGGGDTQYF. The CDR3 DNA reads TGTGCCAGCAGCCAACGCAGCGGGGGCGGAGATACGCAGTATTTT.

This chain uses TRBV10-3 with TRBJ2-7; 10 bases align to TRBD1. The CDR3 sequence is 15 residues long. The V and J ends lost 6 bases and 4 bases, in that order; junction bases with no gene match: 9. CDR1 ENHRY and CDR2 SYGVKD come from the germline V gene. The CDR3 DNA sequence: TGTGCCATCAGCGCCGGGACAGGGGTTGCTTACGAGCAGTACTTC. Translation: CAISAGTGVAYEQYF.

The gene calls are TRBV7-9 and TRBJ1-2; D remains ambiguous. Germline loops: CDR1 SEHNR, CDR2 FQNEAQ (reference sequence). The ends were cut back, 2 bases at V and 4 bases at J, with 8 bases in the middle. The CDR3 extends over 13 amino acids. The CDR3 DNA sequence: TGTGCCAGCAGCTTAAATACAGCCTATGGCTACACCTTC. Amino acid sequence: CASSLNTAYGYTF.

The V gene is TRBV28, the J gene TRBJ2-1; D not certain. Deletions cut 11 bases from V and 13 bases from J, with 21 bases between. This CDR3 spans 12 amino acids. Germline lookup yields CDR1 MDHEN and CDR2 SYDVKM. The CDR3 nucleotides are TGTGCCGTATCAGAGCGTAGGTCTCCCCAGTTCTTC. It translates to CAVSERRSPQFF.

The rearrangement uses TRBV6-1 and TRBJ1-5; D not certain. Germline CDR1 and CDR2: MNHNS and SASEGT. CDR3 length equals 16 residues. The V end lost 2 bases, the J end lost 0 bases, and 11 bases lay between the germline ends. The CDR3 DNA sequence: TGTGCCAGCAGTGAATCACAGCCGTATAGCAATCAGCCCCAGCATTTT. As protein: CASSESQPYSNQPQHF.

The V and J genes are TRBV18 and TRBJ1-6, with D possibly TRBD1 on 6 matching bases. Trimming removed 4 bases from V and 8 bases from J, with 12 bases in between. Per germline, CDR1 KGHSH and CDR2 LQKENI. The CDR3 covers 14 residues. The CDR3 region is CASSLQGGDSPLHF. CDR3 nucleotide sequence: TGTGCCAGCTCACTACAGGGTGGGGATTCACCCCTCCACTTT.

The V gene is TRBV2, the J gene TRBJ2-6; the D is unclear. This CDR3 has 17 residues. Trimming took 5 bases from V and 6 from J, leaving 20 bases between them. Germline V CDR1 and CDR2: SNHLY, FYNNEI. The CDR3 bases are TGTGCCAGCAGTCCTCCGGTCGGCGGCCGAATGGCCAACGTCCTGACTTTC. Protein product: CASSPPVGGRMANVLTF.

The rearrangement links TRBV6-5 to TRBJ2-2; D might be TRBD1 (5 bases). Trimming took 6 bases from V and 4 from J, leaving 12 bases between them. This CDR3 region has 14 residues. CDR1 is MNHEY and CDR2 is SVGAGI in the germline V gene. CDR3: CASRRQSFTGELFF. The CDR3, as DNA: TGTGCCAGCAGAAGACAGAGCTTCACCGGGGAGCTGTTTTTT.

The CDR3 DNA is TGCGCCAGCAGTGAGTCGAGTAGCGGGGGGCCCACAGATACGCAGTATTTT. Translating it yields CASSESSSGGPTDTQYF. The chain recombines TRBV10-1 with TRBJ2-3, with 10 bases fitting TRBD2. Germline V gives CDR1 WNHNN, CDR2 SYGVQD (reference sequence). J gave up 2 bases and V 0 bases, and 5 bases lay outside the gene matches. This CDR3 is 17 amino acids long.

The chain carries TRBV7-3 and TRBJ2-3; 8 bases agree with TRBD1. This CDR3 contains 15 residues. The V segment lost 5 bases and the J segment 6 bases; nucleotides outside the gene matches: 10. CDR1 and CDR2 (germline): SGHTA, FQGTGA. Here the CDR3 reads CASSPRGLVSDTQYF. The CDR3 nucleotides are TGTGCCAGCAGCCCCAGGGGGCTGGTTTCGGATACGCAGTATTTT.

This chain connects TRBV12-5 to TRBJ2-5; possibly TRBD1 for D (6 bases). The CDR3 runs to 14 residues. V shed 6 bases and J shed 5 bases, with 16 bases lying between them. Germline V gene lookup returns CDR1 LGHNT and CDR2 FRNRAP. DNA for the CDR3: TGTGCTAGTGGCCAGGGGAGTCGTCAGGAGACCCAGTACTTC. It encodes CASGQGSRQETQYF.

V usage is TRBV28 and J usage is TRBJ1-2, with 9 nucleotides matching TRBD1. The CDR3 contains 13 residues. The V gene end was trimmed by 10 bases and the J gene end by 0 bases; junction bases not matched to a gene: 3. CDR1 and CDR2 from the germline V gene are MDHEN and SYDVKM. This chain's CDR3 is CATGQGTNYGYTF. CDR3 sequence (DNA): TGTGCCACCGGACAGGGGACTAACTATGGCTACACCTTC.